The present T cell receptor beta chain was sequenced within a study of blood T cell repertoires in COVID-19. In the study overall: COVID-19 samples from acute and convalescent phases originated in the United States, Italy and Spain.

Self-reported history from a screening survey and questionnaire set each donor's cohort. This CDR3 is 15 amino acids long. Per the germline V gene, CDR1 is MDHEN and CDR2 is SYDVKM. With V trimmed by 7 bases and J by 4 bases, 9 bases remained unmatched. TCRdb's copy holds only in-frame clones and misses some; the assay was immunoSEQ multiplex PCR. The sample contains around 160,000 clones, roughly 90% of which appear only once. The clonotype comes from a woman in her twenties or thirties with acute COVID-19. The sequenced material came from PBMCs or T cells enriched from blood (not recorded which). V gene TRBV28 combines with J gene TRBJ1-4, with 7 positions matching TRBD1. In nucleotides, the CDR3 is TGTGCCAGCACCCCTTCGACAGGGCTTAATGAAAAACTGTTTTTT. It codes for CASTPSTGLNEKLFF.